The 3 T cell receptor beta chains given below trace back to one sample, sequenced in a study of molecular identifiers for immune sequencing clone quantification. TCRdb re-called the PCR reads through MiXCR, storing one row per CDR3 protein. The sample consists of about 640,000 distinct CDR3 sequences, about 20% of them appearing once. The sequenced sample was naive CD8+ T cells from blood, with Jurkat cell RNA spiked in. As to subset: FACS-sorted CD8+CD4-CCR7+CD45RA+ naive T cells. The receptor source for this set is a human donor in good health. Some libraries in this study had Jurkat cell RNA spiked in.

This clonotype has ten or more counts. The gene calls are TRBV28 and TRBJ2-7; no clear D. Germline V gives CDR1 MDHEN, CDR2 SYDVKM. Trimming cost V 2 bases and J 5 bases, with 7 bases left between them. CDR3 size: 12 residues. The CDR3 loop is CASSLLLNEQYF. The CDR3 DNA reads TGTGCCAGCAGTTTACTCCTCAACGAGCAGTACTTC.

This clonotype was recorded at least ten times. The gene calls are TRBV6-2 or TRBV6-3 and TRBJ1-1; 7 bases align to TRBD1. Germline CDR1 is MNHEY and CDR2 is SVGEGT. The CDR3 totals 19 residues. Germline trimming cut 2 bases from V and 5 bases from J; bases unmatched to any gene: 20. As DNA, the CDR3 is TGTGCCAGCAGTTACGATCGGGACAGCCGCTTCCCGAGGGGGACTGAAGCTTTCTTT. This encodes CASSYDRDSRFPRGTEAFF.

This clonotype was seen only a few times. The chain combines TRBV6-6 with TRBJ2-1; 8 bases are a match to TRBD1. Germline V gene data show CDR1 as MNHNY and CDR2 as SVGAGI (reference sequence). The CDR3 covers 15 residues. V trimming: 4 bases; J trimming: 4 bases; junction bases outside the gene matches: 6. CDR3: CASSLRTGPYNEQFF. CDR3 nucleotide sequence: TGTGCCAGCAGTTTAAGGACAGGGCCTTACAATGAGCAGTTCTTC.